This passage covers 21 T cell receptor beta chains from one sample sequenced in a study of CD8 T cells in Susac syndrome. RNA was extracted with the RNeasy kit, and a quantity of roughly 0.5 to 1 ug was reverse transcribed using random hexamers. TCRdb itself ran the immunoSEQ multiplex PCR reads through MiXCR, one entry per CDR3 protein. This table has roughly 130,000 distinct CDR3 sequences, approximately 94% appearing once. The sequenced sample was CD4+ T cells from PBMCs. These receptors all come from a human donor with multiple sclerosis.

This sequence joins TRBV5-1 and TRBJ2-6; D ambiguous. Trimming shortened V by 3 bases and J by 2 bases, and 9 bases separated the two germline ends. The CDR3 is 15 residues long. In germline, CDR1 is SGHRS, CDR2 YFSETQ. CDR3 residues: CASSSSLAGANVLTF. CDR3 DNA: TGCGCCAGCAGCTCGAGTTTGGCTGGGGCCAACGTCCTGACTTTC.

The chain employs TRBV20-1 and TRBJ2-7, with no clear D. V was trimmed by 3 bases and J by 5 bases, leaving 14 bases between them. Germline assignment: CDR1 DFQATT and CDR2 SNEGSKA (reference sequence). CDR3 size: 13 residues. The DNA for the CDR3 is TGCAGTGCTAGTAAAGGGAAGCTGGACGAGCAGTACTTC. It encodes CSASKGKLDEQYF.

This chain links TRBV19 with TRBJ1-3; D gene uncertain. This CDR3 contains 12 residues. Germline V lookup: CDR1 LNHDA, CDR2 SQIVND (reference sequence). V was trimmed by 3 bases and J by 3 bases, leaving 3 bases between them. DNA for the CDR3: TGTGCCAGTAGTATGCTTGGAAACACCATATATTTT. It is translated as CASSMLGNTIYF. The whole variable domain, filled in from reference TRBV19 and TRBJ1-3, reads DGGITQSPKYLFRKEGQNVTLSCEQNLNHDAMYWYRQDPGQGLRLIYYSQIVNDFQKGDIAEGYSVSREKKESFPLTVTSAQKNPTAFYLCASSMLGNTIYFGEGSWLTVV.

The V call is TRBV5-1, the J call TRBJ1-3; 8 bases map to TRBD1. Per germline, CDR1 SGHRS and CDR2 YFSETQ. This CDR3 has 17 amino acids. Trimming removed 3 bases from V and 0 bases from J; junction bases left unmatched: 8. The CDR3 DNA reads as TGCGCCAGCAGCTCCCAGGGGGCGAGCCGCTCTGGAAACACCATATATTTT. It encodes CASSSQGASRSGNTIYF.

V usage is TRBV11-2 and J usage is TRBJ2-2; D might be TRBD1 or TRBD2, each matching 5 bases. This CDR3 has 17 residues. The germline gives CDR1 SGHAT, CDR2 FQNNGV. V was shortened by 1 base and J by 6 bases, with 18 bases between the two germline ends. The CDR3 nucleotides read TGTGCCAGCAGCTTAGCCCTCCGCAGGGACGTATCCGGGGAGCTGTTTTTT. It translates to CASSLALRRDVSGELFF.

The V gene is TRBV19, the J gene TRBJ2-7; tentative D call: TRBD1 (6 bases). Germline V CDR1 and CDR2: LNHDA, SQIVND (reference sequence). Trimming took off 5 bases at V and 9 bases at J, with 17 bases between the two ends. The CDR3 has 13 residues. The CDR3 DNA is TGTGCCAGTAGTGGCGACAGGTTTCACGGGCAGTACTTC. Residues: CASSGDRFHGQYF.

The rearrangement joins TRBV6-1 to TRBJ1-5; D gene uncertain. CDR1 and CDR2 from the germline V gene are MNHNS and SASEGT. Deletions cut 3 bases from V and 1 base from J, with 10 bases between. The CDR3 sequence is 15 residues long. CDR3 sequence: CASSEEGRSNQPQHF. Written as DNA, the CDR3 is TGTGCCAGCAGTGAGGAGGGCAGAAGCAATCAGCCCCAGCATTTT.

The chain employs TRBV30 and TRBJ2-1, with D tentatively TRBD2 (5 bases). CDR3 size: 15 residues. Germline assignment: CDR1 GTSNPN and CDR2 SVGIG (reference sequence). V lost 2 bases and J lost 0, with 11 bases in between. For the CDR3, the DNA is TGTGCCTGGAGTAAAGGACTTAGCTCCTACAATGAGCAGTTCTTC. Its translation is CAWSKGLSSYNEQFF.

The V call is TRBV7-7, the J call TRBJ2-2, with D possibly called TRBD1 or TRBD2 (5 bases each). Between the trimmed V and J ends, which lost 5 bases and 7 bases, there was a span of 20 bases. The CDR3 is 16 amino acids. Germline V lookup: CDR1 SSHAT, CDR2 FNYEAQ (reference sequence). The CDR3 region is CASSPHPGAVGGELFF. DNA of the CDR3: TGTGCCAGCAGCCCCCACCCCGGGGCTGTTGGCGGGGAGCTGTTTTTT.

The chain couples TRBV5-6 to TRBJ2-7, with D maybe TRBD2 (5 bases). The germline gives CDR1 SGHDT, CDR2 YYEEEE. This CDR3 has 13 amino acids. Trimming removed 2 bases from V and 2 bases from J, with 8 bases in between. This CDR3 reads CASSFKRPYEQYF. The DNA of the CDR3 is TGTGCCAGCAGCTTCAAGCGGCCCTACGAGCAGTACTTC.

The chain links TRBV2 to TRBJ2-1, with 13 bases identical to TRBD2. The V gene end was trimmed by 5 bases and the J gene end by 6 bases; junction bases not matched to a gene: 7. In germline, CDR1 is SNHLY, CDR2 FYNNEI. The CDR3 is made up of 16 amino acids. The CDR3 loop reads CASSPTSGRAGNEQFF. CDR3 nucleotide sequence: TGTGCCAGCAGTCCTACTAGCGGGAGGGCCGGCAATGAGCAGTTCTTC.

J is TRBJ2-6 and V is TRBV3-1; D is perhaps TRBD1 (5 bases). The CDR3 consists of 16 residues. V lost 1 base and J lost 2, with 9 bases in between. The germline gives CDR1 LGHDT, CDR2 YNNKEL (reference sequence). CDR3 nucleotides: TGTGCCAGCAGCCAAGGCCAGGGTGCTGGGGCCAACGTCCTGACTTTC. It yields the protein CASSQGQGAGANVLTF.

Here the CDR3 DNA reads TGTGCCAGCAGCCCCGGACCGGGCGGGGAGACCCAGTACTTC. The encoded protein is CASSPGPGGETQYF. The chain combines TRBV6-5 with TRBJ2-5, with D possibly TRBD2 on 5 matching bases. V shed 6 bases and J shed 5 bases, with 16 bases lying between them. This CDR3 spans 14 amino acids. The germline CDR1 and CDR2 sequences are MNHEY and SVGAGI.

The chain combines TRBV7-2 with TRBJ1-5; no reliable D call. The V and J ends lost 1 base and 2 bases respectively, with 12 bases between them. Germline lookup yields CDR1 SGHTA and CDR2 FQGNSA. There are 16 residues in the CDR3. The CDR3 here is CASSLVGASGNQPQHF. The CDR3, as DNA: TGTGCCAGCAGCTTAGTAGGAGCGTCGGGCAATCAGCCCCAGCATTTT.

In its sample, this clonotype was seen a few times. The chain links TRBV7-2 to TRBJ2-7; 10 bases are shared with TRBD1. The germline V gene encodes CDR1 SGHTA and CDR2 FQGNSA. J lost 0 bases, V lost 5 bases, and 4 bases had no gene match. The CDR3 totals 15 residues. CDR3 residues: CASSPRTGGSYEQYF. The CDR3 DNA is TGTGCCAGCAGCCCACGGACAGGGGGCTCCTACGAGCAGTACTTC.

The sample holds one count of this clonotype. This chain connects TRBV2 to TRBJ2-4; D gene unclear. The germline gives CDR1 SNHLY, CDR2 FYNNEI. CDR3 length: 14 residues. Trimming cost V 5 bases and J 5 bases, with 13 bases left between them. CDR3 nucleotide sequence: TGTGCCAGCAGTCTAGTTGACATTGAAAACATTCAGTACTTC. Translation gives CASSLVDIENIQYF.

CDR3 residues: CASSQSGPEETQYF. The CDR3 DNA follows: TGTGCCAGCAGCCAAAGCGGGCCTGAAGAGACCCAGTACTTC. The genes are TRBV5-4 and TRBJ2-5, with D perhaps TRBD2 (6 bases). V lost 4 bases to trimming and J lost 3 bases, with 13 bases between them. The CDR3 is 14 amino acids. Germline CDR1 is SGHNT and CDR2 is YYREEE (reference sequence).

The chain employs TRBV5-1 and TRBJ2-5, with D unresolved. V lost 0 bases to trimming and J lost 1 base, with 7 bases between them. CDR3 length equals 14 residues. Looked up from germline, CDR1 is SGHRS and CDR2 is YFSETQ. This CDR3 is CASSLGVSQETQYF. The CDR3 DNA reads TGCGCCAGCAGCTTGGGGGTCAGCCAAGAGACCCAGTACTTC.

The chain links TRBV9 to TRBJ2-3; D could derive from TRBD1 or TRBD2 (5 bases each). Germline V lookup: CDR1 SGDLS, CDR2 YYNGEE. This CDR3 has 14 amino acids. The germline V and J ends were trimmed by 2 bases and 5 bases, with 12 bases remaining between them. CDR3 amino acids: CASSVRGDGDTQYF. The DNA of the CDR3 is TGTGCCAGCAGCGTGAGGGGCGATGGAGATACGCAGTATTTT.

The chain recombines TRBV10-3 with TRBJ2-2, with 8 positions matching TRBD2. CDR1 and CDR2 (germline): ENHRY, SYGVKD. V was clipped by 8 bases and J by 0 bases; unmatched bases: 2. The CDR3 extends over 14 amino acids. CDR3 protein: CAIAAGANTGELFF. DNA for the CDR3: TGTGCCATCGCAGCGGGAGCGAACACCGGGGAGCTGTTTTTT.

The chain employs TRBV15 and TRBJ2-7; D is perhaps TRBD1 (6 bases). CDR1 is LNHNV and CDR2 is YYDKDF in the germline V gene (reference sequence). Trimming left V 0 bases short and J 2 bases short, with 14 bases between. CDR3 length: 16 residues. This CDR3 reads CATSRDRFGQTYEQYF. Written as DNA, the CDR3 is TGTGCCACCAGCAGAGATAGGTTTGGACAGACCTACGAGCAGTACTTC.